Given below is one T cell receptor (beta chain) in context. This clonotype was seen at least ten times. This clone's antigen is unknown. No clone much larger than this one lies a single base away; base qualities are absent. Reading the germline V gene (reference sequence) gives CDR1 WNHNN and CDR2 SYGVQD. V is reduced by 3 bases and J by 5 bases, leaving a spacing of 10 bases between them. The CDR3 runs 13 residues from the cysteine to the phenylalanine. The sequence is cut down to CDR3 DNA, 39 bases in frame from base 1. These data are taken from a study of T cells in Graves' hyperthyroidism and ophthalmopathy (dated by TCRdb to the late 2010s). In the study overall: Peripheral blood samples were taken at initial diagnosis, before any treatment was given. Prospective prediction of ophthalmopathy was tested in an independent validation cohort of approximately 19 hyperthyroidism patients and 17 patients who later progressed to ophthalmopathy. Thyroid tissue and blood T-cell repertoires from six Graves' hyperthyroidism patients were also compared in the study. The approximately 100 discovery patients were divided at random into training and test sets in a 7:3 ratio. To identify distinguishing TCR V-J signatures, a discovery cohort of some 99 patients was used, comprising 43 with Graves' ophthalmopathy and approximately 57 with stable Graves' hyperthyroidism. The paper reports TCR Vbeta CDR3 sequencing of more than 120 peripheral blood samples: under 45 ophthalmopathy, 75 to 80 hyperthyroidism and approximately 17 progressor patients. After sampling, hyperthyroidism patients received methimazole starting at 30 mg daily, and ophthalmopathy patients received high-dose intravenous methylprednisolone. Findings and caveats that apply to the study as a whole: Sample size was not statistically predetermined, and blinding of investigators to group allocation was not performed. A model built on a 13 V-J signature distinguished ophthalmopathy from stable hyperthyroidism, reaching 85% to 90% sensitivity and approximately 81% specificity in cross-validation and 80%/75% in testing. In validation, progression to ophthalmopathy was predicted by the model with around 71% sensitivity and 72% to 85% specificity, a median of about 6 months before onset. Most expanded thyroid clonotypes (frequency above 0.001) were also found in blood, which suggests that blood repertoires may mirror thyroid immune responses.

Amplification of TCR beta CDR3 regions was carried out from RNA transcripts. The TCR CDR3 was subjected to a first round of RT-PCR using the HTBI primer set and the Qiagen OneStep RT-PCR kit. A second multiplex PCR round built the libraries, followed by size selection and purification. The libraries were sequenced on an Illumina HiSeq2000 using paired-end 100 bp reads. From the authors' description of their analysis: SOAPnuke was used to process the raw data, removing reads that contained adapters or uncalled bases, had a mean Phred below 15, or lacked an exact match to the constant primer or identifier. High-quality paired reads were merged with COPE v1.2.5, and unique nucleotide sequences were defined as clonotypes. MiTCR v1.1 was used to align clonotypes to the IMGT TRBV, TRBD and TRBJ reference segments. The analysis was restricted to V-J combinations with a frequency above 0.0001, which together covered just over 98% of the repertoires. A TCS score was defined as the ratio of F50 (clonal expansion) to E x V (chaos), with BLOSUM62-based TCRdist applied between CDR3 peptides within each V-J. Welch's t-statistics and random forest reduced around 510 V-J features to roughly 13, which were used in a naive Bayes classifier (R e1071). In-frame beta chains were kept once TCRdb had trimmed the public reads at Q25 with fastp and called clones with MiXCR. Each entry is one CDR3 protein sequence, shown with its most common DNA and genes. The V and J calls and clone size come from TCRdb's table, not from the authors' own analysis. This sample lists some 270,000 distinct CDR3 sequences; approximately 15% were detected once. In total, the top ten clones hold under 8% of the sample.

A patient counted as having stable Graves' hyperthyroidism if no progression to ophthalmopathy occurred over 18 months of follow-up. The hyperthyroidism patients were between 18 and 65 years old and newly diagnosed, with a disease duration of less than 2 months. Patients with uncontrolled infections, other autoimmune diseases, pregnancy or lactation were excluded. Diagnoses were established on the basis of clinical symptoms, serum thyroxine and TRAb, thyroid ultrasound, and orbital computed tomography. Ficoll-Paque density gradient centrifugation was used to isolate PBMCs from about 10 ml of fresh peripheral blood. Total RNA was extracted using Trizol reagent, and RNA quality was assessed on an Agilent 2100 Bioanalyzer.

Recombination joined TRBV10-1 with TRBJ1-1; the D gene cannot be resolved reliably. The sequenced sample was blood. This TCR was sampled from a woman in her thirties or forties with Graves' hyperthyroidism. The CDR3 is CASSDFGVTEAFF. The bases read TGCGCCAGCAGTGATTTCGGGGTTACTGAAGCTTTCTTT.